The TCR beta chain under discussion was sequenced for a study of PD-1 blockade in mismatch repair-deficient tumors. Turning to the study itself: Enrolled 2013-2016, patients had progressing, pretreated mismatch repair-deficient cancers of 12 types.

Study conclusions and caveats: Tumor-resident clones, often undetectable pretreatment in blood, expanded then contracted after pembrolizumab.

All patients were mismatch repair deficient, assessed by either PCR or immunohistochemistry. Three pembrolizumab responders had their TCRs sequenced. Points on this clone: The antigen is unknown.

TCRdb's table, derived via immunoSEQ multiplex PCR, lists solely in-frame clones and lacks some. Here the sample spans 65,000 to 80,000 clones, 60% to 80% being singletons. This TCR derives from an adult with mismatch repair-deficient cancer. The sequencing used peripheral blood, collected 2 weeks after starting pembrolizumab.

CDR3 amino acids: CSAKTGTEAFF. The CDR3 DNA follows: TGCAGTGCAAAGACAGGGACTGAAGCTTTCTTT. This chain links TRBV20-1 with TRBJ1-1; 7 positions match TRBD1. There are 11 residues in the CDR3. Trimming took 6 bases from V and 5 from J; bases not matched to a gene: 3. The germline CDR1 and CDR2 sequences are DFQATT and SNEGSKA (reference sequence).